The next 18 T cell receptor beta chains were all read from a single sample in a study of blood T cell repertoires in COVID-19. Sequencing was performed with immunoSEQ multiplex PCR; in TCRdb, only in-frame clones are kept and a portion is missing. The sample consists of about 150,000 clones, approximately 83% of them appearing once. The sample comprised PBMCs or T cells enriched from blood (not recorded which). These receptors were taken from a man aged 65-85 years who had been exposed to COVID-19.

The CDR3, as DNA: TGTGCCAGCTCGCCATTAAACCCGGGACAGGGGAAGGATACGCAGTATTTT. Protein: CASSPLNPGQGKDTQYF. The chain recombines TRBV18 with TRBJ2-3; 10 nucleotides agree with TRBD1. CDR3 length equals 17 residues. V lost 6 bases and J lost 6; bases outside the gene matches: 15. Germline V gene data show CDR1 as KGHSH and CDR2 as LQKENI.

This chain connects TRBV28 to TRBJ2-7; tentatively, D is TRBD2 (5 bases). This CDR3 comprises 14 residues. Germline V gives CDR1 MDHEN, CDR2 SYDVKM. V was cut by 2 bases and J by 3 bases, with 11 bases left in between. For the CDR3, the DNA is TGTGCCAGCAGTTTACGTTCGGGAAGCTACGAGCAGTACTTC. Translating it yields CASSLRSGSYEQYF.

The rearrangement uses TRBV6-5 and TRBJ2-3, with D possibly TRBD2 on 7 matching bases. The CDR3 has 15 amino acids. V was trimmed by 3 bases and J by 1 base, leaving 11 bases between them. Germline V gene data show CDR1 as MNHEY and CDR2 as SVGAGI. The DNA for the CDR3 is TGTGCCAGCAGTTATTTAGGGGGGGGCACAGATACGCAGTATTTT. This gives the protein CASSYLGGGTDTQYF.

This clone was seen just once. CDR3 DNA: TGTGCCAGCAGCTTGGACCTAGCGACTGAGCAGTTCTTC. This codes for CASSLDLATEQFF. The chain carries TRBV7-2 and TRBJ2-1, with a possible D match to TRBD2 (6 bases). The length of the CDR3 is 13 residues. The germline CDR1 and CDR2 sequences are SGHTA and FQGNSA. Between the trimmed V and J ends, which lost 3 bases and 9 bases, there was a span of 12 bases.

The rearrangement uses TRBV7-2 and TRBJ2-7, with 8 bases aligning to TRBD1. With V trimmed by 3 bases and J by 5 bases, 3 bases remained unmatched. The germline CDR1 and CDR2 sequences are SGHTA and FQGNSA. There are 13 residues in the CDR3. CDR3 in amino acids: CASSLTGAHEQYF. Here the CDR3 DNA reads TGTGCCAGCAGCTTGACAGGGGCCCACGAGCAGTACTTC. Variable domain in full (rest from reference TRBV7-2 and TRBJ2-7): GAGVSQSPSNKVTEKGKDVELRCDPISGHTALYWYRQSLGQGLEFLIYFQGNSAPDKSGLPSDRFSAERTGGSVSTLTIQRTQQEDSAVYLCASSLTGAHEQYFGPGTRLTVT.

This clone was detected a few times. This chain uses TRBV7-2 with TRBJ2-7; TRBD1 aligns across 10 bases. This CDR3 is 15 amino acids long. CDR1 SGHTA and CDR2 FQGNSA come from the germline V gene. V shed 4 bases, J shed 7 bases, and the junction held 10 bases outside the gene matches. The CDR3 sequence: CASSSTGTGVREQYF. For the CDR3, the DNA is TGTGCCAGCAGCTCGACCGGGACAGGGGTGAGGGAGCAGTACTTC.

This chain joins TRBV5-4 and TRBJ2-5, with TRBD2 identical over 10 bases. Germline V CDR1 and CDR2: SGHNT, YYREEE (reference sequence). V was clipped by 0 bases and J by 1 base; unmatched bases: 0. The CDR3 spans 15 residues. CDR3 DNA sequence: TGTGCCAGCAGCTTGGGACTAGCGGGCCAAGAGACCCAGTACTTC. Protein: CASSLGLAGQETQYF. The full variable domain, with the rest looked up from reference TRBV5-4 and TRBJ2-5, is ETGVTQSPTHLIKTRGQQVTLRCSSQSGHNTVSWYQQALGQGPQFIFQYYREEENGRGNFPPRFSGLQFPNYSSELNVNALELDDSALYLCASSLGLAGQETQYFGPGTRLLVL.

The CDR3 DNA reads as TGTGCCTGGCCTCCAAGGGGGTTGCGATATAGCAATCAGCCCCAGCATTTT. Protein sequence: CAWPPRGLRYSNQPQHF. This chain joins TRBV30 and TRBJ1-5; tentatively, D is TRBD1 (6 bases). The CDR3 is made up of 17 amino acids. V shed 5 bases and J shed 0 bases, with 20 bases lying between them. Per germline, CDR1 GTSNPN and CDR2 SVGIG (reference sequence).

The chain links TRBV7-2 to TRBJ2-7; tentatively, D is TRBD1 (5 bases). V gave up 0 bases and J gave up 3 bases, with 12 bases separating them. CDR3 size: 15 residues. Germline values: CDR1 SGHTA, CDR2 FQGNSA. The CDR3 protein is CASSLANSRGYEQYF. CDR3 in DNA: TGTGCCAGCAGCTTAGCGAATAGTAGGGGCTACGAGCAGTACTTC.

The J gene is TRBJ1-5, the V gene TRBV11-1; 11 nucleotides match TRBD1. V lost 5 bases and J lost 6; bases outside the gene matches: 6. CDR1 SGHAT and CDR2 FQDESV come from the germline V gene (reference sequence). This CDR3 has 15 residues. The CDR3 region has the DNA TGTGCCAGCAGCCTCGGACAGGGGGCTAGTCAGCCCCAGCATTTT. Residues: CASSLGQGASQPQHF.

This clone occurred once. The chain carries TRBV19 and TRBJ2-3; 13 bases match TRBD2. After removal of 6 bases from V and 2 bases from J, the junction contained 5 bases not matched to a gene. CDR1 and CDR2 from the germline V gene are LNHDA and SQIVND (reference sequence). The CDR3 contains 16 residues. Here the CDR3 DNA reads TGTGCCAGTAGCGGCGGACTAGCGGGGGCCACAGATACGCAGTATTTT. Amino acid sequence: CASSGGLAGATDTQYF.

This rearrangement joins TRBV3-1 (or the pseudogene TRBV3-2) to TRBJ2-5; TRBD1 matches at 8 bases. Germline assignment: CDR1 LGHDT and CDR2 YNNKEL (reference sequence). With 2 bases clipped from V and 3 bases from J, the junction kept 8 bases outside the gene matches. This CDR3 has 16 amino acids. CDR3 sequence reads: CASSQSPGQGEETQYF. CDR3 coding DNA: TGTGCCAGCAGCCAAAGCCCAGGACAGGGTGAAGAGACCCAGTACTTC.

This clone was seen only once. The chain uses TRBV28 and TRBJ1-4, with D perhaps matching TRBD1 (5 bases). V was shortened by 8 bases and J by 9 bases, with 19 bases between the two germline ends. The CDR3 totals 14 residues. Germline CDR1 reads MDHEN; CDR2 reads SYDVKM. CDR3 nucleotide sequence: TGTGCCAGCGGACAAACCGGGTCTGCCCAAAAACTGTTTTTT. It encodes CASGQTGSAQKLFF. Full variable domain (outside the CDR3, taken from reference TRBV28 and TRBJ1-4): DVKVTQSSRYLVKRTGEKVFLECVQDMDHENMFWYRQDPGLGLRLIYFSYDVKMKEKGDIPEGYSVSREKKERFSLILESASTNQTSMYLCASGQTGSAQKLFFGSGTQLSVL.

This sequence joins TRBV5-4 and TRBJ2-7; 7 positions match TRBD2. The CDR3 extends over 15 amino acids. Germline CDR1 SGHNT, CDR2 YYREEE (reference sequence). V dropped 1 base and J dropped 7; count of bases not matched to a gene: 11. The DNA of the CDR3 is TGTGCCAGCAGCTTGACCATCGACGGAGCGGGGGAGCAGTACTTC. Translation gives CASSLTIDGAGEQYF.

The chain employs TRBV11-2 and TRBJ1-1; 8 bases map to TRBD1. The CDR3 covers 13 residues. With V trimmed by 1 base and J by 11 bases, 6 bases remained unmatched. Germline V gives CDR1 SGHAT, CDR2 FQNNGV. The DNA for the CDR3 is TGTGCCAGCAGCTTAGGCGGCAGGGGGCCTGCTTTCTTT. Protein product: CASSLGGRGPAFF. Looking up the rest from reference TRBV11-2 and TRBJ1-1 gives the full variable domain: EAGVAQSPRYKIIEKRQSVAFWCNPISGHATLYWYQQILGQGPKLLIQFQNNGVVDDSQLPKDRFSAERLKGVDSTLKIQPAKLEDSAVYLCASSLGGRGPAFFGQGTRLTVV.

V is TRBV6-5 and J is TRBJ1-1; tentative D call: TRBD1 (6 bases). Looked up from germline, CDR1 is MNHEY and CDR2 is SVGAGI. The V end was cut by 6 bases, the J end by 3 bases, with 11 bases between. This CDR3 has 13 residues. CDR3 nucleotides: TGTGCCAGCAGGCTGGGACAATACACTGAAGCTTTCTTT. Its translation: CASRLGQYTEAFF.

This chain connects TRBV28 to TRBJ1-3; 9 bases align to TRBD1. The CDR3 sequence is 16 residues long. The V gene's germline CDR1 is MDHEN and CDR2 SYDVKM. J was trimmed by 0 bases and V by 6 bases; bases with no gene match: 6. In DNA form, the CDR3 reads TGTGCCAGCAGCTCCCCGGGACAGGGCTCTGGAAACACCATATATTTT. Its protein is CASSSPGQGSGNTIYF. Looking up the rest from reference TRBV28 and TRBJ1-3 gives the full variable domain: DVKVTQSSRYLVKRTGEKVFLECVQDMDHENMFWYRQDPGLGLRLIYFSYDVKMKEKGDIPEGYSVSREKKERFSLILESASTNQTSMYLCASSSPGQGSGNTIYFGEGSWLTVV.

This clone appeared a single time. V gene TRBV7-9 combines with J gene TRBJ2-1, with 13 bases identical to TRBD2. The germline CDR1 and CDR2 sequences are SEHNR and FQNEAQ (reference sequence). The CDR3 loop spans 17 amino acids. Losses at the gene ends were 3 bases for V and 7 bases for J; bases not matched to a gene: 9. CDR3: CASSFTSGRAVGNEQFF. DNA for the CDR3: TGTGCCAGCAGCTTTACTAGCGGGAGGGCCGTAGGGAATGAGCAGTTCTTC. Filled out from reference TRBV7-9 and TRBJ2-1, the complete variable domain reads DTGVSQNPRHKITKRGQNVTFRCDPISEHNRLYWYRQTLGQGPEFLTYFQNEAQLEKSRLLSDRFSAERPKGSFSTLEIQRTEQGDSAMYLCASSFTSGRAVGNEQFFGPGTRLTVL.